These T cell receptor beta chains were read from a single sample in a study of long-term antiretroviral therapy in people with HIV. TCRdb's table, derived via immunoSEQ multiplex PCR, lists solely in-frame clones and lacks some. Found here are approximately 12,000 clones, over 80% of them singletons; the top ten hold 15% to 20%. This specimen consisted of unsorted PBMCs, obtained about 7.9 years after starting antiretroviral therapy. Source of these receptors: a man aged 45-65 years with HIV. CDR3s include the opening cysteine and the closing phenylalanine or tryptophan.

>TRBJ2-2|TRBV6-4
CASSHHWQSNTGELFF
>TRBJ2-7|TRBV5-6
CASSEGGREQYF
>TRBJ1-2|TRBV7-6
CASSLSGGPYGYTF
>TRBJ2-7|TRBV7-9
CASSLLPPGQGLYEQYF
>TRBJ2-7|TRBV20-1
CSVERGREQYF
>TRBJ1-5|TRBV2
CASSEMGTGWNQPQHF
>TRBJ2-3|TRBV11-2
CASSPLGGVYTDTQYF
>TRBJ2-1|TRBV7-2
CASSLVYEQFF
>TRBJ2-7|TRBV27
CASSWGTVRYF
>TRBJ1-4|TRBV27
CASRLGTNNEKLFF
>TRBJ1-3|TRBV13
CASSVARGPSDGNTIYF
>TRBJ2-1|TRBV29-1
CSVEISYNEQFF
>TRBJ1-1|TRBV19
CASTYSGTEAFF
>TRBJ2-7|TRBV5-1
CASSLAVVSEQYF